The 7 T cell receptor beta chains given below trace back to one sample, sequenced in a study of tumor-infiltrating lymphocytes in localized non-small cell lung cancer. Some clones are missing from TCRdb's copy, which holds only in-frame ones; the method was immunoSEQ multiplex PCR. Seen here are several thousand clones, approximately 71% observed once, and the top ten hold approximately 15%. Sequencing input: lung tumor tissue. All receptors come from a human donor with non-small cell lung cancer.

In its sample, this clone was seen once. The V gene is TRBV7-9, the J gene TRBJ2-7; TRBD1 aligns across 8 bases. The germline gives CDR1 SEHNR, CDR2 FQNEAQ (reference sequence). The trim removed 5 bases at V and 5 bases at J, leaving 8 bases unmatched. This CDR3 spans 14 amino acids. The CDR3 sequence is CASSKGQGAHEQYV. CDR3 nucleotide sequence: TGTGCCAGCAGCAAAGGACAGGGTGCCCACGAGCAGTACGTC.

The J gene is TRBJ1-1, the V gene TRBV7-2; D unresolved. The CDR3 is made up of 16 amino acids. V was trimmed by 1 base and J by 1 base, leaving 13 bases between them. Germline V gene lookup returns CDR1 SGHTA and CDR2 FQGNSA. The CDR3 region is CASSLVTGRGNTEAFF. The CDR3 DNA sequence: TGTGCCAGCAGCTTAGTAACCGGGCGTGGGAACACTGAAGCTTTCTTT.

J is TRBJ2-7 and V is TRBV28; D uncertain. The CDR3 runs to 12 residues. Germline V gives CDR1 MDHEN, CDR2 SYDVKM. V shed 11 bases and J shed 7 bases, with 18 bases lying between them. The CDR3 sequence is CALGKGMREQYF. The CDR3 DNA follows: TGTGCCTTGGGGAAAGGGATGAGAGAGCAGTACTTC.

The rearrangement uses TRBV7-9 and TRBJ2-7; the D gene could be TRBD1 or TRBD2 (5 bases each). The CDR3 is 13 amino acids. The ends were cut back, 2 bases at V and 6 bases at J, with 11 bases in the middle. Germline-derived CDR1 and CDR2 are SEHNR and FQNEAQ (reference sequence). CDR3 amino acids: CASSLMGEGEQYF. The DNA of the CDR3 is TGTGCCAGCAGCTTAATGGGGGAAGGCGAGCAGTACTTC.

This chain joins TRBV5-4 and TRBJ1-6, with 9 bases fitting TRBD1. The junction had 3 bases not matched to a gene; V was cut back by 3 bases and J by 2 bases. This CDR3 has 16 residues. Germline CDR1 SGHNT, CDR2 YYREEE (reference sequence). CDR3 amino acids: CASSSTGGPYNSPLHF. The DNA of the CDR3 is TGTGCCAGCAGCTCGACAGGGGGTCCCTATAATTCACCCCTCCACTTT.

This clone was detected once. V is TRBV5-1 and J is TRBJ1-1; TRBD1 might be the D (5 bases). V shed 4 bases and J shed 1 base, with 11 bases lying between them. This CDR3 region has 14 residues. Germline V gene lookup returns CDR1 SGHRS and CDR2 YFSETQ. Written as DNA, the CDR3 is TGCGCCAGCAGCGGAGCGGGGGGGAACACTGAAGCTTTCTTT. Encoded protein: CASSGAGGNTEAFF.

This clone is a singleton in its sample. CDR3 region: CASSLGQQETQYF. CDR3 nucleotide sequence: TGTGCCAGCAGCTTGGGACAGCAAGAGACCCAGTACTTC. The gene calls are TRBV11-1 and TRBJ2-5; 7 bases line up with TRBD1. CDR3 length: 13 amino acids. In germline, CDR1 is SGHAT, CDR2 FQDESV (reference sequence). The trim removed 3 bases at V and 2 bases at J, leaving 0 bases unmatched.